The rows below give T cell receptor beta chains drawn from one sample of a study of T cell responses to AZD1222 COVID-19 vaccine. Assay: immunoSEQ multiplex PCR; the TCRdb copy retains only in-frame clones and omits some. The table shows tens of thousands of clones, with 80% to 90% occurring only once. The specimen was peripheral blood, collected 28 days after the second AZD1222 dose. The source is an adult who received the AZD1222 COVID-19 vaccine. CDR3s include the opening cysteine and the closing phenylalanine or tryptophan.

length	J	V	CDR3
16	TRBJ1-4	TRBV30	CAWSVQAGLTNEKLFF
16	NA	TRBV19	CASSILGRGGEETQYF
11	TRBJ1-2	TRBV27	CASRSGHGYTF
13	TRBJ1-2	TRBV27	CASSPGGTRGYTF
16	TRBJ1-6	TRBV5-5	CASSQGQSSYNSPLHF
15	TRBJ2-3	TRBV24-1	CATSDPAGVSDTQYF
15	TRBJ1-4	TRBV4-2	CASSKPTGGYEKLFF
12	TRBJ2-7	TRBV12-3/TRBV12-4	CASSPGGYEQYF
11	TRBJ2-5	TRBV20-1	CSAASGETQYF
17	TRBJ2-2	TRBV3-1/TRBV3-2	CASRRRERNWNTGELFF
13	TRBJ1-2	TRBV6-5	CASSMTGDYGYTF
14	TRBJ1-2	TRBV24-1	CATSEAGPNYGYTF
14	TRBJ1-1	TRBV7-3	CASSPILGQGEAFF
15	TRBJ2-5	TRBV5-6	CASSLILTGRETQYF
16	TRBJ2-1	TRBV5-6	CASSGGTSGPYNEQFF
15	TRBJ2-7	TRBV5-1	CASSLRGDLSYEQYF
16	TRBJ2-1	TRBV29-1	CSVEDLLAGGQNEQFF
13	TRBJ1-2	TRBV28	CASSPTPEAGYTF
15	TRBJ2-7	TRBV7-9	CASSPRDRQEYEQYF
13	TRBJ1-2	TRBV10-3	CAIRSLQAEGYTF
15	TRBJ2-1	TRBV6-5	CASSYVSSGDNEQFF
15	TRBJ1-1	TRBV11-2	CASSTTTGMNTEAFF
16	TRBJ2-3	TRBV11-2	CASSSRQGTTTDTQYF
13	TRBJ2-3	TRBV5-1	CASSSDRGDTQYF
15	TRBJ2-1	TRBV2	CASSERTLSYNEQFF
14	TRBJ2-6	TRBV30	CAWSATGTTIVLTF
12	TRBJ1-2	TRBV12-3/TRBV12-4	CASIAGNYGYTF
14	TRBJ2-7	TRBV5-1	CASRREARAREQYF
15	TRBJ2-1	TRBV3-1/TRBV3-2	CASSHAPGGGNEQFF
11	TRBJ1-2	TRBV12-3/TRBV12-4	CASSFGGGYTF
15	TRBJ1-1	TRBV19	CASSILFRGRTEAFF
16	TRBJ2-1	TRBV9	CASSVVGGTGRIEQFF
16	TRBJ2-3	TRBV11-2	CASSTPRLAFTDTQYF
17	TRBJ1-4	TRBV3-1/TRBV3-2	CASSQVVQGALGEKLFF
14	TRBJ2-5	TRBV5-1	CASSLGQAKETQYF
15	TRBJ1-3	TRBV2	CASSESRGTGNTIYF
14	TRBJ2-5	TRBV28	CASSLAGGQETQYF
13	TRBJ2-1	TRBV7-2	CASSLEAHREQFF
14	TRBJ1-3	TRBV5-1	CASATVSSGNTIYF
13	TRBJ1-5	TRBV2	CASRWAYNQPQHF
15	TRBJ2-1	TRBV6-2/TRBV6-3	CASSLGRSSYNEQFF
19	TRBJ2-3	TRBV27	CASRPPRGVAGARPDTQYF
13	TRBJ2-7	TRBV6-5	CASRPGQGDEQYF
16	TRBJ1-4	TRBV19	CASSIRGAASNEKLFF
16	TRBJ1-1	TRBV9	CASSRDRGQLNTEAFF
14	TRBJ2-7	TRBV7-3	CASSSGQEGYEQYF
14	TRBJ2-7	TRBV5-1	CASSLGPVSYEQYF
14	TRBJ2-3	TRBV2	CASQPQGPRYTQYF
17	TRBJ2-2	TRBV28	CASSVAGLAGGTGELFF
15	TRBJ1-6	TRBV28	CASSALQGGNSPLHF
13	TRBJ2-3	TRBV12-3/TRBV12-4	CASSLAVGDTQYF
16	TRBJ2-2	TRBV5-6	CASSLGAGGLTGELFF
15	TRBJ1-1	TRBV28	CASSPWTNLNTEAFF